The TCR beta chain under discussion was sequenced for a study of blood T cell repertoires in COVID-19. For the study at large: PBMCs, B-cell-depleted T cells, or T cells were the source of the cDNA or gDNA that made up the material.

The authors' processing: Estimation of nucleated cell counts was performed using reference gene primer amplification. Measured with immunoSEQ multiplex PCR; TCRdb has only the in-frame clones, and not every one. The V and J calls and clone size come from that table; D and trimming were worked out from the DNA. The table records almost 250,000 clones, around nine tenths of them present only once. In its sample, this clone was seen once. CDR3 length equals 14 residues. The V gene's germline CDR1 is SEHNR and CDR2 FQNEAQ (reference sequence). V was trimmed by 1 base and J by 5 bases, leaving 11 bases between them. The study recruited people aged roughly 18 to 95 years across about two dozen US areas. Two negative PCRs, clearance, or symptom resolution had been documented for recovered Cohort 3 donors.

This chain connects TRBV7-9 to TRBJ2-5; maybe TRBD1 (5 bases). This TCR came from a woman between 50 and 59 years old who had recovered from COVID-19. Sequenced input: PBMCs or T cells enriched from blood (not recorded which). Written as DNA, the CDR3 is TGTGCCAGCAGCTTAGGCAGGGTCATGGAGACCCAGTACTTC. This encodes CASSLGRVMETQYF.